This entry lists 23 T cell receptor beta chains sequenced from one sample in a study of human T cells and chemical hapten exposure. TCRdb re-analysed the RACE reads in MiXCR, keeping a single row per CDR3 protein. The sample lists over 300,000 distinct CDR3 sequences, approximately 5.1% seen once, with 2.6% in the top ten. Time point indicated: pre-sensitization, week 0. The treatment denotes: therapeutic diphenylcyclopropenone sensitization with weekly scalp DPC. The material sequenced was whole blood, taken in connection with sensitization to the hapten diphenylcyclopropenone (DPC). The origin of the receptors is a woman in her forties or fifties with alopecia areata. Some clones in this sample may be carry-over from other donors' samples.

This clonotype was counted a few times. The CDR3 sequence: CASLVGRGLNTEAFF. CDR3 DNA: TGTGCCAGCTTGGTCGGGAGGGGTTTGAACACTGAAGCTTTCTTT. The chain uses TRBV5-5 and TRBJ1-1; maybe TRBD1 (5 bases). CDR1 SGHKS and CDR2 YYEKEE come from the germline V gene (reference sequence). The CDR3 length is 15 residues. V dropped 7 bases and J dropped 0 bases, with 16 bases sitting between them.

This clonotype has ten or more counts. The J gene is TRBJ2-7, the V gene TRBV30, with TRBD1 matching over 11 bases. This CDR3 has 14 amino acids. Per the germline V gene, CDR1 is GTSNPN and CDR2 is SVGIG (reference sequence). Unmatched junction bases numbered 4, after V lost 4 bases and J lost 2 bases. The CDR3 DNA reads TGTGCCTGGAAGGGACAGGGGGTGGCCTACGAGCAGTACTTC. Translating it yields CAWKGQGVAYEQYF.

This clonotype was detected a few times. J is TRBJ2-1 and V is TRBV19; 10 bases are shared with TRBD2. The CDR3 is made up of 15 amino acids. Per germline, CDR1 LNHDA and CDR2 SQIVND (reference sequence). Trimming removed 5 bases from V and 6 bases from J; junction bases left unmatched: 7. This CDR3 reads CASSLLAGVSNEQFF. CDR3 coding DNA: TGTGCCAGTAGTCTTCTAGCGGGGGTTTCCAATGAGCAGTTCTTC.

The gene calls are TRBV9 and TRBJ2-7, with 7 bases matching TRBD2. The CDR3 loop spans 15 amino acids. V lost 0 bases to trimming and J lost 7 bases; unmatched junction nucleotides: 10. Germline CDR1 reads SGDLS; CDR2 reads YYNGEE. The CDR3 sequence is CASSVGWGPGGEQYF. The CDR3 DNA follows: TGTGCCAGCAGCGTAGGTTGGGGTCCCGGGGGGGAGCAGTACTTC.

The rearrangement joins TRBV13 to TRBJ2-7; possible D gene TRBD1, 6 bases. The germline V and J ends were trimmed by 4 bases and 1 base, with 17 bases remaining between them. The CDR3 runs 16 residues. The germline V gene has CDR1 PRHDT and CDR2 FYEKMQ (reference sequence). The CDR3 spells CASSSPRQGRSYEQYF. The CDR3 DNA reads TGTGCCAGCAGCTCTCCCCGGCAGGGGCGTTCCTACGAGCAGTACTTC.

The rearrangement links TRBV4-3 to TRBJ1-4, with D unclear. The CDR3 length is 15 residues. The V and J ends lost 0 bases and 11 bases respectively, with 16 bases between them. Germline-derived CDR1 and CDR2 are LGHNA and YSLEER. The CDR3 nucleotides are TGCGCCAGCAGCCAAGAAGGTCTAGGCGGGCTGAAACTGTTTTTT. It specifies CASSQEGLGGLKLFF.

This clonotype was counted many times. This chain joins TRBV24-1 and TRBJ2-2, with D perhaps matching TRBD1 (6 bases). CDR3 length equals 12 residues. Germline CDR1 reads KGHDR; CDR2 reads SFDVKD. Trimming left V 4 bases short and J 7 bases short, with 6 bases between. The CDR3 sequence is CATSEGGGELFF. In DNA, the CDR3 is TGTGCCACCAGTGAAGGGGGCGGGGAGCTGTTTTTT.

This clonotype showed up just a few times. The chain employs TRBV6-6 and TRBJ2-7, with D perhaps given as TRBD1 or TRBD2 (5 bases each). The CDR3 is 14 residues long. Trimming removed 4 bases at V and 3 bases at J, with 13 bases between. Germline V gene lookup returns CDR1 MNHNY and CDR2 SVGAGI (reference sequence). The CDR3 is CASSLDPRGYEQYF. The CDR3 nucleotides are TGTGCCAGCAGTTTGGACCCGAGGGGCTACGAGCAGTACTTC.

The CDR3 nucleotides read TGCGCCAGCAGCTTGGGTGAGGGGATTCAGTACTTC. Its protein product is CASSLGEGIQYF. The rearrangement links TRBV5-1 to TRBJ2-4, with D tentatively TRBD1 or TRBD2 (5 bases each). The CDR3 contains 12 residues. The V and J ends lost 0 bases and 10 bases respectively, with 8 bases between them. CDR1 and CDR2 from the germline V gene are SGHRS and YFSETQ.

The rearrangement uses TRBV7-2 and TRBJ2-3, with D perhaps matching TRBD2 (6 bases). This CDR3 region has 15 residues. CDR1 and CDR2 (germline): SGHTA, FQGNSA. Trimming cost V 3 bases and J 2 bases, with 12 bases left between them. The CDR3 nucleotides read TGTGCCAGCAGCTTCCGGGAGACCCCCACAGATACGCAGTATTTT. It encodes CASSFRETPTDTQYF.

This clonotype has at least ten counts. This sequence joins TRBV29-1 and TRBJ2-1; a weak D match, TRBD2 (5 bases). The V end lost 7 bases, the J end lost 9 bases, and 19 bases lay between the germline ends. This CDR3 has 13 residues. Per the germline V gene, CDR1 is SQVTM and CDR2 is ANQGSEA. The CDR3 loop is CSADSVGGGEQFF. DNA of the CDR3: TGCAGCGCCGACTCGGTAGGAGGAGGTGAGCAGTTCTTC.

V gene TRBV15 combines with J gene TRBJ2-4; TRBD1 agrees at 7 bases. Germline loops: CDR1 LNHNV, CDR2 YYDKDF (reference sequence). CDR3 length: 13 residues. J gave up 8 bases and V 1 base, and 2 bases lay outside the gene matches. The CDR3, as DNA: TGTGCCACCAGCAGAGGACAGGGAGACATTCAGTACTTC. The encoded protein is CATSRGQGDIQYF.

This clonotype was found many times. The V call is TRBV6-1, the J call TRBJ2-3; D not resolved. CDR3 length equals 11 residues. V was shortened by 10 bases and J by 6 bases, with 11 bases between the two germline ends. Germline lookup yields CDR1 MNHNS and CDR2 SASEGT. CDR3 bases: TGTGCCACCTACCCGTCCGATACGCAGTATTTT. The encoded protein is CATYPSDTQYF.

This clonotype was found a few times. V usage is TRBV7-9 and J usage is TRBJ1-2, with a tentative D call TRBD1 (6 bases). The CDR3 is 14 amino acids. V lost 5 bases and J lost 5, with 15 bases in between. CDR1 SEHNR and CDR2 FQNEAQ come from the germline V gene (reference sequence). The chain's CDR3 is CASSHSGESYGYTF. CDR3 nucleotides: TGTGCCAGCAGCCATTCAGGGGAGTCGTATGGCTACACCTTC.

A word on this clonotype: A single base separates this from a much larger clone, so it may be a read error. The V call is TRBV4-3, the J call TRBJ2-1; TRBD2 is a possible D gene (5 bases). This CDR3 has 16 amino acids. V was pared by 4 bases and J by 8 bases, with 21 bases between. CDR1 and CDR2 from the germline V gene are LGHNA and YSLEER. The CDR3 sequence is CASSRSKRTDSDEQFF. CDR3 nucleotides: TGCGCCAGCAGCCGGTCGAAGAGGACGGACTCCGATGAGCAGTTCTTC.

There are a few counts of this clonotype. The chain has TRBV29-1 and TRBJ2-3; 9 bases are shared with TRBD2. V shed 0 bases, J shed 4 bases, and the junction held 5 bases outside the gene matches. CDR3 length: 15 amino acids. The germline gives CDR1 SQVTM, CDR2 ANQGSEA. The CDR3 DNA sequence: TGCAGCGTTGAAGAAGCGGGAGGCCAGGCAGATACGCAGTATTTT. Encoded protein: CSVEEAGGQADTQYF.

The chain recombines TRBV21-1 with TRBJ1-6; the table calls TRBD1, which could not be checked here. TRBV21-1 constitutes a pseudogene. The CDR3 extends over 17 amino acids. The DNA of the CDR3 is TGTGCCATCTCAGGGTGCCCCCTCAGCTCCTATAATTCACCCCTCCACTTT. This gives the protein CAISGCPLSSYNSPLHF.

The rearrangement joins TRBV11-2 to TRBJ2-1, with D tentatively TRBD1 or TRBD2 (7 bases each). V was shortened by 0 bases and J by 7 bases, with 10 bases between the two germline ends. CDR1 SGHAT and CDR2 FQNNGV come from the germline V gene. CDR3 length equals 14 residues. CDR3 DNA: TGTGCCAGCAGCTTAGACAGGGGGGGGAATGAGCAGTTCTTC. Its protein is CASSLDRGGNEQFF.

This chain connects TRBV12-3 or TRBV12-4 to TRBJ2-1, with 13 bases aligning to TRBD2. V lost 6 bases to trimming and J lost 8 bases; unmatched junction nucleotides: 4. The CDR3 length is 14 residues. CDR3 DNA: TGTGCCAGCAGCTTTGGACTAGCGGGAGATGAGCAGTTCTTC. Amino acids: CASSFGLAGDEQFF.

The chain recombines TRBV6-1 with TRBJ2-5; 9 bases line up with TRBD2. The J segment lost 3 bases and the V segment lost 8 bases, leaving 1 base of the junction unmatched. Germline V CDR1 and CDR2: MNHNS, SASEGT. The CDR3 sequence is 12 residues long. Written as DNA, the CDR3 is TGTGCCAGCCAGCGGGGGGAAGAGACCCAGTACTTC. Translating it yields CASQRGEETQYF.

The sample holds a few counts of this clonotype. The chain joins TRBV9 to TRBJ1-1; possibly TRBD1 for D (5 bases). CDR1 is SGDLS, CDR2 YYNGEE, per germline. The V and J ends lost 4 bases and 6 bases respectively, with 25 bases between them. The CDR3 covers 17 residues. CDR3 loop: CASSRGEVERGRAEAFF. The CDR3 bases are TGTGCCAGCAGCCGGGGCGAGGTCGAGAGGGGAAGGGCTGAAGCTTTCTTT.

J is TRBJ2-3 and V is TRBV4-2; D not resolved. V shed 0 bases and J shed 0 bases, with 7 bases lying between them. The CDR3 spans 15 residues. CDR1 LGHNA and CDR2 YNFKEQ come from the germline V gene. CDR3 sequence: CASSQDWASTDTQYF. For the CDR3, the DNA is TGTGCCAGCAGCCAAGATTGGGCAAGCACAGATACGCAGTATTTT.

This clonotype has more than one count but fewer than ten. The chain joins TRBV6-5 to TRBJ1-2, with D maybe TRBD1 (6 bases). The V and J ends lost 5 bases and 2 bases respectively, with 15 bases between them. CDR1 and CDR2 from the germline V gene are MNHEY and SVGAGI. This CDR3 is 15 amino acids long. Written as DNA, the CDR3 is TGTGCCAGCAGTCGGACAGCAGTGATCAACTATGGCTACACCTTC. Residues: CASSRTAVINYGYTF.